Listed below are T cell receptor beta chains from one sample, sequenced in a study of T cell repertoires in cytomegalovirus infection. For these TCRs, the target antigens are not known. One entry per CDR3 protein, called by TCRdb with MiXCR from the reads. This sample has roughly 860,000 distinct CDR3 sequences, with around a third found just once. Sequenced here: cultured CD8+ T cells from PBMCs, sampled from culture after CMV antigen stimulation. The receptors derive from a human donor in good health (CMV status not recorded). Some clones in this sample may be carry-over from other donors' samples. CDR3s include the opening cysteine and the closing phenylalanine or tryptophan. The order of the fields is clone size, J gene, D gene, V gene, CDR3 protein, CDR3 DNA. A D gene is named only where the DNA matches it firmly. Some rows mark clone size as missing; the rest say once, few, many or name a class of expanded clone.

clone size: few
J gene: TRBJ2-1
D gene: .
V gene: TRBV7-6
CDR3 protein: CASSFHPGSGDEQFF
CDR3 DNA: TGTGCCAGCAGCTTCCATCCGGGCTCTGGGGATGAGCAGTTCTTC

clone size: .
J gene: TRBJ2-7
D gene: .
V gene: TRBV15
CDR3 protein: CATSRDSIVGKTYEQYF
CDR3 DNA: TGTGCCACCAGCAGAGATTCTATTGTCGGGAAGACCTACGAGCAGTACTTC

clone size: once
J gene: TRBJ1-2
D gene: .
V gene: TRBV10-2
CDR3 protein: CASSESYGTNYGYTF
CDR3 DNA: TGCGCCAGCAGTGAAAGCTACGGCACTAACTATGGCTACACCTTC

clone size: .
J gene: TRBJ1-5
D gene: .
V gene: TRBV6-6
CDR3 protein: CASSYPSGVYSNQPQHF
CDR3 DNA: TGTGCCAGCAGTTACCCGTCAGGGGTGTATAGCAATCAGCCCCAGCATTTT

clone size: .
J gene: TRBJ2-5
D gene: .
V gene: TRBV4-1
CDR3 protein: CASSQQLEWETQYF
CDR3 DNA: TGCGCCAGCAGCCAACAACTTGAATGGGAGACCCAGTACTTC

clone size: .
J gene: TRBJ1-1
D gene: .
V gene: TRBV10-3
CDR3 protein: CAISGNTEAFF
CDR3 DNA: TGTGCCATCAGTGGAAACACTGAAGCTTTCTTT

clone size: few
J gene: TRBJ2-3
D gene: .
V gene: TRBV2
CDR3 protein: CASSEGATSTDTQYF
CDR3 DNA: TGTGCCAGCAGTGAGGGTGCTACTAGCACAGATACGCAGTATTTT

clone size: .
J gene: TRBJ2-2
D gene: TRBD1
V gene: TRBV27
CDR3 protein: CASNRDRTTGELFF
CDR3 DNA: TGTGCCAGCAACCGGGACAGGACAACCGGGGAGCTGTTTTTT

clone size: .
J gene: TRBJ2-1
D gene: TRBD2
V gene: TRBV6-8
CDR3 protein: CASRLRTSGGEQFF
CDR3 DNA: TGTGCCAGCAGACTCAGGACTAGCGGGGGGGAGCAGTTCTTC

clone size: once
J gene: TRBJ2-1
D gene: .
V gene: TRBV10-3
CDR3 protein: CAISESYPQGEQFF
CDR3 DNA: TGTGCCATCAGTGAGTCCTACCCTCAGGGTGAGCAGTTCTTC

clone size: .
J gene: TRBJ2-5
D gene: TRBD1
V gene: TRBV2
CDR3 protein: CASIRTGEETQYF
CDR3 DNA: TGTGCCAGCATAAGGACAGGGGAAGAGACCCAGTACTTC

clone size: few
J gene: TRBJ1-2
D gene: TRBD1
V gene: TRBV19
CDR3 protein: CASSMGQVNYGYTF
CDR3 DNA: TGTGCCAGTAGTATGGGACAGGTCAACTATGGCTACACCTTC

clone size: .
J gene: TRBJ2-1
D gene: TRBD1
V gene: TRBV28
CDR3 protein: CASSPRLTGGWMGNEQFF
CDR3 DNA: TGTGCCAGCAGCCCCCGTCTGACAGGGGGCTGGATGGGCAATGAGCAGTTCTTC

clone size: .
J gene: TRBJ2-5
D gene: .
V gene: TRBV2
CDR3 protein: CASSETRGETQYF
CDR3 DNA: TGTGCCAGCAGTGAAACAAGGGGGGAGACCCAGTACTTC

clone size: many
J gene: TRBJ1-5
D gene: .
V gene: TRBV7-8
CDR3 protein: CASSPGAGGVQPQHF
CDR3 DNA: TGTGCCAGCAGCCCGGGGGCGGGGGGTGTTCAGCCCCAGCATTTT

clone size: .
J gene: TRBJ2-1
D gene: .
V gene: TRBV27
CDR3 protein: CASSWGGGIPADNEQFF
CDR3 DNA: TGTGCCAGCAGTTGGGGGGGCGGAATTCCCGCGGACAATGAGCAGTTCTTC

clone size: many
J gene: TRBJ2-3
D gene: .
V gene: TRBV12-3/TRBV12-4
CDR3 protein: CASSLIGGTDTQYF
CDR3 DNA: TGTGCCAGCAGTTTGATCGGGGGCACAGATACGCAGTATTTT

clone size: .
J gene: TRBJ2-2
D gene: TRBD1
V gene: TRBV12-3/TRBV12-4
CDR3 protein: CASSKDRGSTGELFF
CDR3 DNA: TGTGCCAGCAGCAAGGACAGGGGGAGCACCGGGGAGCTGTTTTTT

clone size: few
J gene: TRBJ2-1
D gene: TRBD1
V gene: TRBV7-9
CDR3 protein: CASSHPQDRGNEQFF
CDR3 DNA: TGTGCCAGCAGCCACCCCCAGGACAGGGGGAATGAGCAGTTCTTC

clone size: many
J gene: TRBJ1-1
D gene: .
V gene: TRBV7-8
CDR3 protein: CASSLALMNTEAFF
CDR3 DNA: TGTGCCAGCAGCTTGGCCCTTATGAACACTGAAGCTTTCTTT

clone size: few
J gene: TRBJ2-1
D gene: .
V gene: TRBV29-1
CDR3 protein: CSVGGRSSYNEQFF
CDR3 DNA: TGCAGCGTTGGAGGGAGAAGCTCCTACAATGAGCAGTTCTTC

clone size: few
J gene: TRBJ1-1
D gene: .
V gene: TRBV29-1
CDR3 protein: CSVDGRMEGAFF
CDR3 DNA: TGCAGCGTAGACGGACGGATGGAAGGTGCTTTCTTT

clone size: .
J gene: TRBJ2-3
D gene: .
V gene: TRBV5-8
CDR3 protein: CASSLRGFTKSTDTQYF
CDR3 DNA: TGTGCCAGCAGCTTGAGAGGCTTCACTAAGAGCACAGATACGCAGTATTTT

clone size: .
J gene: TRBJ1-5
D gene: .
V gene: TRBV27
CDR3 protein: CASSLSGGYSNQPQHF
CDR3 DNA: TGTGCCAGCAGTTTATCGGGAGGGTATAGCAATCAGCCCCAGCATTTT

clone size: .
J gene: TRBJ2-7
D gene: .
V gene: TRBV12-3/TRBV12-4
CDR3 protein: CASSSYREEQYF
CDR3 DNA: TGTGCCAGCAGTTCTTACAGGGAAGAGCAGTACTTC

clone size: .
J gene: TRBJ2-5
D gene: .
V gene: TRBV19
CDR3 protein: CASKGGTQYF
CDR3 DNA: TGTGCCTCAAAGGGGGGGACCCAGTACTTC

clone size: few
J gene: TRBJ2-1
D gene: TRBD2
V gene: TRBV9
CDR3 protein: CASSVSASGYNEQFF
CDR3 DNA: TGTGCCAGCAGCGTATCGGCTAGCGGGTACAATGAGCAGTTCTTC

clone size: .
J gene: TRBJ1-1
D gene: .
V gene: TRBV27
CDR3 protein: CASSLPDGDGAFF
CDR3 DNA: TGTGCCAGTAGTTTACCCGACGGAGACGGCGCTTTCTTT

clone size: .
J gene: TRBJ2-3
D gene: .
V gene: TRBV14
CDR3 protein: CASSQRGRESDTQYF
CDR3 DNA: TGTGCCAGCAGCCAGAGAGGGCGAGAATCAGATACGCAGTATTTT

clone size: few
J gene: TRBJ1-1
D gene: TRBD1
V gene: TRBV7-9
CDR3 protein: CASSLPWTGVNTEAFF
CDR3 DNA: TGTGCCAGCAGCTTACCCTGGACAGGGGTGAACACTGAAGCTTTCTTT

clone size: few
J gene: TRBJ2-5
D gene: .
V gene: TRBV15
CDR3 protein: CATSRDGLAQETQYF
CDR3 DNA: TGTGCCACCAGCAGAGACGGGCTAGCCCAAGAGACCCAGTACTTC

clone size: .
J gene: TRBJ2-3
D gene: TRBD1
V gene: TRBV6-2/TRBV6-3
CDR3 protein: CASVTGQNTDTQHF
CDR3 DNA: TGTGCCAGTGTAACGGGACAGAACACAGATACGCAGCACTTT

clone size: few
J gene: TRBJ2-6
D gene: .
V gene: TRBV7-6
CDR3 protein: CASSSSRLAGANVLTF
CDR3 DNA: TGTGCCAGCAGCTCTTCGAGGCTCGCTGGGGCCAACGTCCTGACTTTC

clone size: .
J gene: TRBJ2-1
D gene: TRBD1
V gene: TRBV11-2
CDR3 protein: CASSAGQGEWNEQFF
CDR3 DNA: TGTGCCAGCAGCGCAGGACAGGGCGAGTGGAATGAGCAGTTCTTC

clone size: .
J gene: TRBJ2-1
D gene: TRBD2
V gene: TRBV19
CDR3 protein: CASSHRLAGDNEQFF
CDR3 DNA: TGTGCCAGTAGTCACCGACTAGCGGGGGATAATGAGCAGTTCTTC

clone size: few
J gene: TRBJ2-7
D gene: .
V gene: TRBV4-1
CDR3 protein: CASSQALSLLYEQYF
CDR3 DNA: TGCGCCAGCAGCCAAGCCCTCAGCCTCCTCTACGAGCAGTACTTC

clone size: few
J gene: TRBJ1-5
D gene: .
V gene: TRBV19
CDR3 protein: CASSTYYSNQPQHF
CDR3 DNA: TGTGCCAGTAGTACGTACTATAGCAATCAGCCCCAGCATTTT

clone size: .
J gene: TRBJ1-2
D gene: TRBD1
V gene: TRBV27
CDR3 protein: CASRPILQGRYGYTF
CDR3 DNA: TGTGCCAGCAGGCCAATCCTACAGGGGCGCTATGGCTACACCTTC

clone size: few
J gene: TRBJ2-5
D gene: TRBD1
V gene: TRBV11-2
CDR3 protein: CASSFRFAVGQHTETQYF
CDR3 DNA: TGTGCCAGCAGCTTTAGATTTGCCGTGGGACAGCATACCGAGACCCAGTACTTC

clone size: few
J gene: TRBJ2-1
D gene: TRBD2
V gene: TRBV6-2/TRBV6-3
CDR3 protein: CATGEGDPFYNEQFF
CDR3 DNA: TGTGCCACCGGGGAGGGAGACCCCTTCTACAATGAGCAGTTCTTC

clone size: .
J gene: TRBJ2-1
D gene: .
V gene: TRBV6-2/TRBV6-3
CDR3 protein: CASRSGVYRNEQFF
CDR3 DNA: TGTGCCTCGCGTTCGGGGGTTTATAGGAATGAGCAGTTCTTC

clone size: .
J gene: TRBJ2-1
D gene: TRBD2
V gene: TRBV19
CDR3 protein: CASSIGRGGREQFF
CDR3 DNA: TGTGCCAGTAGTATAGGCCGGGGGGGCCGTGAGCAGTTCTTC

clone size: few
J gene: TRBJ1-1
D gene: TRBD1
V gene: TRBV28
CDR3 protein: CASGGQGYTEAFF
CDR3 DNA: TGTGCCAGCGGGGGACAGGGTTACACTGAAGCTTTCTTT

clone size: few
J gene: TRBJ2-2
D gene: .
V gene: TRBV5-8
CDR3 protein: CASSLSWRENTGELFF
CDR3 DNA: TGTGCCAGCAGCTTGAGTTGGAGGGAGAACACCGGGGAGCTGTTTTTT

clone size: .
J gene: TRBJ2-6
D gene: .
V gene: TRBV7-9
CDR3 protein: CASWSPGANVLTF
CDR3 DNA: TGTGCCAGCTGGTCTCCTGGGGCCAACGTCCTGACTTTC

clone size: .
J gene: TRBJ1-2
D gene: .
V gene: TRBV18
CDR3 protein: CASSPTPAPPGVFGYTF
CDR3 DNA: TGTGCCAGCTCACCAACGCCGGCGCCCCCAGGGGTCTTTGGCTACACCTTC